This T cell receptor beta chain was sequenced in a study of T cells after yellow fever vaccination. Study details: Each low-cell-number fraction was prepared by means of SMART-Seq v4 Ultra Low Input.

Details on this clonotype: Its antigen remains unknown.

Study findings and constraints: A small share of clonotypes appeared in both CD4 and CD8 compartments.

In making TCR cDNA, 5'RACE template switching added a universal primer site and UMIs to it. Each CDR3 protein is one row after TCRdb ran MiXCR on the 5' RACE reads. Seen here are some 350,000 distinct CDR3 sequences, 8.7% observed once, and the top ten hold 15% to 20%. This TCR came from a man in his late teens or twenties who received the YFV17D yellow fever vaccine. The material sequenced was PBMCs, taken on the day of the first yellow fever vaccination.

The CDR3 is CASRSPSLGKSTDTQYF. The CDR3 bases are TGTGCCAGCAGATCACCTTCGTTGGGAAAGAGCACAGATACGCAGTATTTT. The chain is built from TRBV6-1 and TRBJ2-3; D is unresolved. The length of the CDR3 is 17 residues. V was pared by 6 bases and J by 0 bases, with 19 bases between. From germline, CDR1 is MNHNS and CDR2 SASEGT.